This T cell receptor beta chain was profiled in a study of molecular identifiers for immune sequencing clone quantification. General study results and limits: Highly expanded clone sizes could end up underestimated if a barcode were shared by identical TCR molecules.

With respect to this clonotype: Its target is not known.

TCRdb processed the PCR reads anew with MiXCR; each CDR3 protein has one entry. The sample includes about 640,000 distinct CDR3 sequences, just under 20% of them seen just once. After removal of 4 bases from V and 3 bases from J, the junction contained 11 bases not matched to a gene. The CDR3 length is 18 residues. Germline lookup yields CDR1 SGHDT and CDR2 YYEEEE. The sequence came from a human donor in good health. Some libraries in this study had Jurkat cell RNA spiked in. The V call is TRBV5-6, the J call TRBJ2-2, with 11 bases identical to TRBD1. Sequencing was performed on naive CD8+ T cells from blood, with Jurkat cell RNA spiked in. Subset denoted: FACS-sorted CD8+CD4-CCR7+CD45RA+ naive T cells. CDR3 in DNA: TGTGCCAGCAGCGTAGGACAGGGGGCTTTTATTGACACCGGGGAGCTGTTTTTT. Protein: CASSVGQGAFIDTGELFF.